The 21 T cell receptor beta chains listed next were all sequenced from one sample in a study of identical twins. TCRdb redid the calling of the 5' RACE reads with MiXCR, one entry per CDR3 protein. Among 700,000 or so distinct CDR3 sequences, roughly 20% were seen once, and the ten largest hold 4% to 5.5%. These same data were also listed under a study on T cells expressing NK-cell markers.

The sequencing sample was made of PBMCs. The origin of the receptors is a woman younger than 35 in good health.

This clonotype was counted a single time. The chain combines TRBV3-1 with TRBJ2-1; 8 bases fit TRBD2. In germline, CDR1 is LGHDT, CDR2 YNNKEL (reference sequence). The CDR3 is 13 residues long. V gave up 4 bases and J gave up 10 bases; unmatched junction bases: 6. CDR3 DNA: TGTGCCAGCAGCCGCGGGACTAGTGGAGAGCAGTTCTTC. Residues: CASSRGTSGEQFF.

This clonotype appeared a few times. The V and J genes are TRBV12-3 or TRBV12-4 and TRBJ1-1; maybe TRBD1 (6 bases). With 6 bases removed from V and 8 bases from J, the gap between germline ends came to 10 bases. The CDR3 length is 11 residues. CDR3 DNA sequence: TGTGCCAGCAGAGTTACAGGGGAAGCTTTCTTT. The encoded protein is CASRVTGEAFF.

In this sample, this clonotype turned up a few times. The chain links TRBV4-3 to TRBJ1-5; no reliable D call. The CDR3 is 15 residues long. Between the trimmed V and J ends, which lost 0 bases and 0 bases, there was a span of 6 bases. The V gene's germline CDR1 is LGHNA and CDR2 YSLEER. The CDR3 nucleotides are TGCGCCAGCAGCCAAGAGGCGTATAGCAATCAGCCCCAGCATTTT. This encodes CASSQEAYSNQPQHF.

The CDR3 here is CASSDDSGRIVETQYF. DNA for the CDR3: TGTGCCAGCAGTGATGATAGCGGGAGGATTGTTGAGACCCAGTACTTC. This chain links TRBV25-1 with TRBJ2-5, with 10 nucleotides matching TRBD2. CDR1 MGHDK and CDR2 SYGVNS come from the germline V gene. V gave up 3 bases and J gave up 5 bases; unmatched junction bases: 9. This CDR3 comprises 16 residues.

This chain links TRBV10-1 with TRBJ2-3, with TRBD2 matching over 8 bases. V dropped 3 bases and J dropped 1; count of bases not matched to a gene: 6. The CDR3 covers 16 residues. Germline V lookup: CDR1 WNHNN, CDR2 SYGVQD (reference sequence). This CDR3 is CASSEGSTSGTDTQYF. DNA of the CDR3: TGCGCCAGCAGTGAAGGTTCGACTAGCGGCACAGATACGCAGTATTTT.

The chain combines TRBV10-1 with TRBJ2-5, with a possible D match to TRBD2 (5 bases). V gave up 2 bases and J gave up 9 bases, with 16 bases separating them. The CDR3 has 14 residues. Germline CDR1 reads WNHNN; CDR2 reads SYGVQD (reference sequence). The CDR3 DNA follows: TGCGCCAGCAGTGAGGGGCCTAACCGGCGGGCCCAGTACTTC. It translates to CASSEGPNRRAQYF.

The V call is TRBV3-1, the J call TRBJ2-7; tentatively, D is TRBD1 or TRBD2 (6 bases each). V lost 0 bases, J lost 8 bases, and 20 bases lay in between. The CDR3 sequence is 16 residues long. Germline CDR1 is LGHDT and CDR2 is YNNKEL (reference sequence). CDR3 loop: CASSQDRTLRGLQQYF. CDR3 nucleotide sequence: TGTGCCAGCAGCCAAGATAGGACTCTCCGGGGGCTCCAGCAGTACTTC.

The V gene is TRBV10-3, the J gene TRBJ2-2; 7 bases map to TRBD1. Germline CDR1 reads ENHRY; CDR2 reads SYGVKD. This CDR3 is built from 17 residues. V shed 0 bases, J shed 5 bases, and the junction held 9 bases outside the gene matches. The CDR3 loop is CAISESSRQGWTGELFF. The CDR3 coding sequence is TGTGCCATCAGTGAGTCCTCGAGACAGGGATGGACCGGGGAGCTGTTTTTT.

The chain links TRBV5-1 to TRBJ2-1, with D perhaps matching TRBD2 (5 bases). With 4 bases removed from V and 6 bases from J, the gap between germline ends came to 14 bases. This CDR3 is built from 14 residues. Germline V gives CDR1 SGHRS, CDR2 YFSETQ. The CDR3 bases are TGCGCCAGCAGCCGCGGGCCCGCCGTCAATGAGCAGTTCTTC. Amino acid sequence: CASSRGPAVNEQFF.

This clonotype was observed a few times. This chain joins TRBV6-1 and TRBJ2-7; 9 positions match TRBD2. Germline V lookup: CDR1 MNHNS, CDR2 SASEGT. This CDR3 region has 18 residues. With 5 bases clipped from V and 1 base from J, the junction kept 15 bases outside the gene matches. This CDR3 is CASSKQIPSSGASYEQYF. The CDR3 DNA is TGTGCCAGCAGTAAACAAATACCGTCTAGCGGGGCTTCCTACGAGCAGTACTTC.

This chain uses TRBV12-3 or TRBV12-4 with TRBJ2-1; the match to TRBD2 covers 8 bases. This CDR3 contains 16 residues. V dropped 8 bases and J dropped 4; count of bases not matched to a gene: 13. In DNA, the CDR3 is TGTGCCAGCCGTTCGGGGGGGAGGAGGACTTACAATGAGCAGTTCTTC. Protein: CASRSGGRRTYNEQFF.

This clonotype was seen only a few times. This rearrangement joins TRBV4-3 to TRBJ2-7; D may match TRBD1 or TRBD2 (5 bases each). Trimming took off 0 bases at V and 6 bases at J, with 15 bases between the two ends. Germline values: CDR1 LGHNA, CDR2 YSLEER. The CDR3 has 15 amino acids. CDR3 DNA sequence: TGCGCCAGCAGCCAAGAATGGGTAGGGACGGGCGAGCAGTACTTC. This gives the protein CASSQEWVGTGEQYF.

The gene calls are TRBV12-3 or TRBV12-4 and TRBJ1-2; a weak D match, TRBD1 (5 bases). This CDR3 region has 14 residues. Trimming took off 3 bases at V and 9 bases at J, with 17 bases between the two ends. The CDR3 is CASSFLRDSTSYTF. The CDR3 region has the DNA TGTGCCAGCAGTTTCCTCAGGGACTCAACTAGCTACACCTTC.

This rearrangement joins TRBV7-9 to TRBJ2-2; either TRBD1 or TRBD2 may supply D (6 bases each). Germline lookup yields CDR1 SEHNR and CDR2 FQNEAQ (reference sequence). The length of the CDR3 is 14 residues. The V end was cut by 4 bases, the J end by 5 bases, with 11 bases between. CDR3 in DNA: TGTGCCAGCAGCTCGACGGGGGCGACCGGGGAGCTGTTTTTT. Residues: CASSSTGATGELFF.

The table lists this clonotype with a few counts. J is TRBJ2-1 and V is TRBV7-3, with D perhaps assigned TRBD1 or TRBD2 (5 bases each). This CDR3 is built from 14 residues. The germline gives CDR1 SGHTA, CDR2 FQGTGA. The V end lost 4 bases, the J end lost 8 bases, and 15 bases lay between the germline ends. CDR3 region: CASSSSGTSDEQFF. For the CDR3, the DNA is TGTGCCAGCAGCTCATCAGGGACGTCCGATGAGCAGTTCTTC. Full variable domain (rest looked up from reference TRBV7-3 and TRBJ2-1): GAGVSQTPSNKVTEKGKYVELRCDPISGHTALYWYRQSLGQGPEFLIYFQGTGAADDSGLPNDRFFAVRPEGSVSTLKIQRTERGDSAVYLCASSSSGTSDEQFFGPGTRLTVL.

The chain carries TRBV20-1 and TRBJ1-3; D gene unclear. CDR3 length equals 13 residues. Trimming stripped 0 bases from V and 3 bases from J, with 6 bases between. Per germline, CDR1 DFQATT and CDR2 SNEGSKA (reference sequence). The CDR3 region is CSARDHLGNTIYF. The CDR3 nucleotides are TGCAGTGCTAGAGACCATCTTGGAAACACCATATATTTT.

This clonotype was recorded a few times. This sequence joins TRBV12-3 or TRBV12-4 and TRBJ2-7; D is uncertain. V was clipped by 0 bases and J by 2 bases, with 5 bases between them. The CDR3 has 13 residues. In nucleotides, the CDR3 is TGTGCCAGCAGTTTAGCGCACACCTACGAGCAGTACTTC. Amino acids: CASSLAHTYEQYF.

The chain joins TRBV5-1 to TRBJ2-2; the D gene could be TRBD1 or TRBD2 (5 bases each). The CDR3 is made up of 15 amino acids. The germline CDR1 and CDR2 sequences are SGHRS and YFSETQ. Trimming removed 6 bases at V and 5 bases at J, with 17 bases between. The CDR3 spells CASTPVPGRTGELFF. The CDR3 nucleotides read TGCGCCAGCACCCCCGTCCCGGGACGGACCGGGGAGCTGTTTTTT.

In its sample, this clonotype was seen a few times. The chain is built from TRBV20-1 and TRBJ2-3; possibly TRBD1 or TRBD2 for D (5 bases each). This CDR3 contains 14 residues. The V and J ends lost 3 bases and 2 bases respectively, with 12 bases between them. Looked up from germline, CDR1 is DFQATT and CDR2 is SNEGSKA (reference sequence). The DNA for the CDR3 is TGCAGTGCTAGGGGACGCGTTTCCACAGATACGCAGTATTTT. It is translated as CSARGRVSTDTQYF.

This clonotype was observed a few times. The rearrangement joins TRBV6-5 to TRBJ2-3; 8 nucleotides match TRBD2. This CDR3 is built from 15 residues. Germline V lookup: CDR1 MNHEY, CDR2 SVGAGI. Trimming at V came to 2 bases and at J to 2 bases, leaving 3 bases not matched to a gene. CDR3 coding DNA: TGTGCCAGCAGTTACAAGCGGGGGTACACAGATACGCAGTATTTT. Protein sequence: CASSYKRGYTDTQYF.

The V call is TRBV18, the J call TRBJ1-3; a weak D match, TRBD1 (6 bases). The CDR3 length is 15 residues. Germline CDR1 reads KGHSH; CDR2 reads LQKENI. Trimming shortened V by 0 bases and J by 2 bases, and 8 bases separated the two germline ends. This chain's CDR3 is CASSPPNRAGNTIYF. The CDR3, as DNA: TGTGCCAGCTCACCACCCAACAGGGCTGGAAACACCATATATTTT.